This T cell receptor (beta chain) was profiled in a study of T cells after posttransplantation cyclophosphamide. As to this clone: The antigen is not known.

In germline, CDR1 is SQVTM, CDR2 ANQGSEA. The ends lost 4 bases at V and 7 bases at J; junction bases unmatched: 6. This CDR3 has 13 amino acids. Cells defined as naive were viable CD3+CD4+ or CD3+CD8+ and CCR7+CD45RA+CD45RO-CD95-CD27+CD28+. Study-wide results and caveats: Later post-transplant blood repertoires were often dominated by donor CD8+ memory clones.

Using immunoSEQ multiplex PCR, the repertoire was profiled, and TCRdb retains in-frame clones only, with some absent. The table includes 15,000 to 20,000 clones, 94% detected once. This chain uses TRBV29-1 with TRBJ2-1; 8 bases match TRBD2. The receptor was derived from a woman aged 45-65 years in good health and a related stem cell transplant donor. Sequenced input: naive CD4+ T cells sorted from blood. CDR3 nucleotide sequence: TGCAGCGTTGCCGGGAGGGCCGTAAATGAGCAGTTCTTC. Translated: CSVAGRAVNEQFF.